Each of the 32 T cell receptor beta chains below was sequenced from the same sample in a study of T cell changes during pregnancy in multiple sclerosis. The table came from immunoSEQ multiplex PCR; TCRdb's copy has only in-frame clones and leaves some out. The data contain approximately 36,000 clones, about 88% of them singletons. Sample: CD8+ T cells from peripheral blood mononuclear cells, taken in the third trimester of pregnancy. All receptors come from a female donor with multiple sclerosis, enrolled in a pregnancy study.

The chain combines TRBV6-4 with TRBJ1-2; TRBD1 matches at 8 bases. Germline CDR1 MRHNA, CDR2 SNTAGT. The CDR3 extends over 16 amino acids. Trimming at V came to 6 bases and at J to 1 base, leaving 10 bases not matched to a gene. The CDR3 nucleotides are TGTGCCAGCAGGAGCACAGGGGGGGGTGTTAACTATGGCTACACCTTC. It specifies CASRSTGGGVNYGYTF.

The rearrangement joins TRBV30 to TRBJ1-1, with 7 nucleotides matching TRBD1. Germline values: CDR1 GTSNPN, CDR2 SVGIG (reference sequence). Unmatched junction bases numbered 7, after V lost 0 bases and J lost 3 bases. This CDR3 contains 15 residues. The CDR3 sequence: CAWSVPAGGYTEAFF. Here the CDR3 DNA reads TGTGCCTGGAGTGTACCAGCAGGGGGTTACACTGAAGCTTTCTTT.

The chain joins TRBV11-2 to TRBJ2-7, with 8 bases lining up with TRBD1. The CDR3 sequence is 16 residues long. Germline loops: CDR1 SGHAT, CDR2 FQNNGV. The trim removed 2 bases at V and 4 bases at J, leaving 10 bases unmatched. The CDR3 protein is CASSLTRQGRLYEQYF. The CDR3 DNA reads TGTGCCAGCAGCTTAACCAGACAGGGGAGGCTGTACGAGCAGTACTTC.

This chain links TRBV4-2 with TRBJ2-1; 10 bases agree with TRBD2. Trimming removed 0 bases from V and 5 bases from J; junction bases left unmatched: 4. The CDR3 has 16 amino acids. CDR1 is LGHNA, CDR2 YNFKEQ, per germline. In nucleotides, the CDR3 is TGTGCCAGCAGCCAAGATCCTAGCGGGGGCCACAATGAGCAGTTCTTC. This sequence encodes CASSQDPSGGHNEQFF.

This clone was counted only a few times. The genes are TRBV4-2 and TRBJ2-1, with 8 bases identical to TRBD2. The CDR3 consists of 16 residues. The germline gives CDR1 LGHNA, CDR2 YNFKEQ. The J segment lost 2 bases and the V segment lost 0 bases, leaving 3 bases of the junction unmatched. CDR3 in amino acids: CASSQDGTSPYNEQFF. The CDR3 nucleotides are TGTGCCAGCAGCCAAGATGGGACTAGTCCCTACAATGAGCAGTTCTTC.

The rearrangement uses TRBV10-3 and TRBJ2-1, with 9 nucleotides matching TRBD2. CDR1 and CDR2 (germline): ENHRY, SYGVKD. J gave up 8 bases and V 6 bases, and 11 bases lay outside the gene matches. This CDR3 region has 15 residues. CDR3 residues: CAISIRGTSPHEQFF. In DNA, the CDR3 is TGTGCCATCAGCATCCGTGGGACTAGCCCCCATGAGCAGTTCTTC.

The chain combines TRBV20-1 with TRBJ1-2; the D gene is possibly TRBD1 (6 bases). Germline V lookup: CDR1 DFQATT, CDR2 SNEGSKA (reference sequence). V lost 5 bases and J 7 bases, leaving 8 bases between the germline ends. The CDR3 is 10 residues long. The CDR3 DNA sequence: TGCAGTGCTTGGGGGCTTGGCTACACCTTC. Its translation is CSAWGLGYTF.

The table lists this clone with a few counts. The chain carries TRBV2 and TRBJ1-2, with TRBD1 as a possible D gene (6 bases). The CDR3 contains 14 residues. The germline gives CDR1 SNHLY, CDR2 FYNNEI. Trimming removed 4 bases at V and 6 bases at J, with 15 bases between. CDR3 residues: CASSGDGQPNGYTF. The CDR3 nucleotides are TGTGCCAGCAGTGGGGACGGACAGCCAAATGGCTACACCTTC.

The rearrangement uses TRBV7-8 and TRBJ2-3; D perhaps matches TRBD1 (5 bases). Between the trimmed V and J ends, which lost 5 bases and 3 bases, there was a span of 15 bases. This CDR3 contains 15 residues. Looked up from germline, CDR1 is SGHVS and CDR2 is FQNEAQ. In DNA form, the CDR3 reads TGTGCCAGCAGCCCCGCCCGCAGGGTAACAGATACGCAGTATTTT. This codes for CASSPARRVTDTQYF.

V gene TRBV5-6 combines with J gene TRBJ2-7; TRBD1 agrees at 7 bases. Germline CDR1 reads SGHDT; CDR2 reads YYEEEE. The CDR3 extends over 13 amino acids. V trimming: 2 bases; J trimming: 5 bases; junction bases outside the gene matches: 4. The DNA of the CDR3 is TGTGCCAGCAGCTTTGACAGGGACAACGAGCAGTACTTC. This gives the protein CASSFDRDNEQYF.

The gene calls are TRBV19 and TRBJ1-2; D gene unclear. V was pared by 1 base and J by 4 bases, with 13 bases between. The CDR3 is made up of 15 amino acids. The germline V gene encodes CDR1 LNHDA and CDR2 SQIVND (reference sequence). The CDR3 DNA follows: TGTGCCAGTAGTATAGGGCCCCGAGCGGGCTATGGCTACACCTTC. Translated: CASSIGPRAGYGYTF.

CDR3 sequence: CASSLGGYGHMNTEAFF. The CDR3, as DNA: TGCGCCAGCAGCTTGGGGGGATATGGACACATGAACACTGAAGCTTTCTTT. This chain connects TRBV5-1 to TRBJ1-1, with D maybe TRBD1 (5 bases). This CDR3 spans 17 amino acids. Germline V gives CDR1 SGHRS, CDR2 YFSETQ. V dropped 0 bases and J dropped 0 bases, with 15 bases sitting between them.

This clone was observed a handful of times. This CDR3 reads CASSIGQGEPYNEQFF. The CDR3 nucleotides are TGTGCCAGTAGTATAGGACAGGGGGAGCCTTACAATGAGCAGTTCTTC. V and J are TRBV19 and TRBJ2-1, with 9 bases aligning to TRBD1. The CDR3 sequence is 16 residues long. The V gene end was trimmed by 1 base and the J gene end by 4 bases; junction bases not matched to a gene: 5. The germline V gene has CDR1 LNHDA and CDR2 SQIVND (reference sequence).

The chain combines TRBV4-3 with TRBJ2-7; 7 bases map to TRBD2. The CDR3 spans 16 residues. In germline, CDR1 is LGHNA, CDR2 YSLEER. V lost 1 base to trimming and J lost 7 bases; unmatched junction nucleotides: 13. The DNA of the CDR3 is TGCGCCAGCAGCCAAGTGAGGACTAGTTTGTCTTTGGAGCAGTACTTC. Protein: CASSQVRTSLSLEQYF.

In this sample, this clone turned up a few times. The gene calls are TRBV10-2 and TRBJ2-1; TRBD1 might be the D (5 bases). Deletions cut 7 bases from V and 5 bases from J, with 21 bases between. CDR1 is WSHSY and CDR2 is SAAADI in the germline V gene. This CDR3 has 16 residues. The CDR3 sequence: CASTRSGRPTDNEQFF. The CDR3 nucleotides are TGCGCCAGCACGCGGTCAGGGCGCCCGACAGACAATGAGCAGTTCTTC.

The rearrangement links TRBV28 to TRBJ1-5; D possibly corresponds to TRBD1 (6 bases). The V end lost 6 bases, the J end lost 7 bases, and 19 bases lay between the germline ends. This CDR3 comprises 15 residues. The germline V gene has CDR1 MDHEN and CDR2 SYDVKM. The CDR3 is CASSLSPTGHQPQHF. The CDR3 region has the DNA TGTGCCAGCAGCCTCTCCCCCACAGGGCACCAGCCCCAGCATTTT.

V gene TRBV4-1 combines with J gene TRBJ1-5; 9 bases match TRBD1. V was pared by 6 bases and J by 0 bases, with 3 bases of the junction left unmatched. The germline gives CDR1 MGHRA, CDR2 YSYEKL. The CDR3 totals 15 residues. The CDR3 loop is CASRGTGNSNQPQHF. The CDR3 nucleotides read TGCGCCAGCAGGGGGACAGGGAATAGCAATCAGCCCCAGCATTTT.

This sequence joins TRBV19 and TRBJ1-4, with TRBD1 identical over 10 bases. The CDR3 covers 15 residues. V shed 3 bases and J 5 bases; nucleotides not matched to a gene: 3. Germline V lookup: CDR1 LNHDA, CDR2 SQIVND (reference sequence). In DNA, the CDR3 is TGTGCCAGTAGTATCCTGGACAGGGGGAATGAAAAACTGTTTTTT. Its protein is CASSILDRGNEKLFF.

In its sample, this clone was seen a few times. This chain joins TRBV7-3 and TRBJ1-6, with a tentative D call TRBD1 (6 bases). The length of the CDR3 is 15 residues. Germline loops: CDR1 SGHTA, CDR2 FQGTGA. V lost 2 bases and J 9 bases, leaving 14 bases between the germline ends. The CDR3 region is CASSLRGGAGSPLHF. Here the CDR3 DNA reads TGTGCCAGCAGCTTACGGGGGGGGGCCGGTTCACCCCTCCACTTT. Drawing the rest from reference TRBV7-3 and TRBJ1-6, the complete variable domain is GAGVSQTPSNKVTEKGKYVELRCDPISGHTALYWYRQSLGQGPEFLIYFQGTGAADDSGLPNDRFFAVRPEGSVSTLKIQRTERGDSAVYLCASSLRGGAGSPLHFGNGTRLTVT.

The J gene is TRBJ1-2, the V gene TRBV19; possible D gene TRBD1, 5 bases. Trimming took 6 bases from V and 3 from J, leaving 14 bases between them. The CDR3 length is 14 residues. From germline, CDR1 is LNHDA and CDR2 SQIVND (reference sequence). In DNA, the CDR3 is TGTGCCAGTAGCCATAGGGGCAACTACTATGGCTACACCTTC. Residues: CASSHRGNYYGYTF.

This chain joins TRBV29-1 and TRBJ1-2, with TRBD1 matching over 7 bases. This CDR3 is built from 14 residues. With V trimmed by 6 bases and J by 3 bases, 10 bases remained unmatched. Germline V lookup: CDR1 SQVTM, CDR2 ANQGSEA. CDR3 in amino acids: CSVPAGGYDYGYTF. For the CDR3, the DNA is TGCAGCGTCCCTGCAGGGGGTTATGACTATGGCTACACCTTC.

The V call is TRBV6-6, the J call TRBJ1-4; D may be TRBD1 (5 bases). The CDR3 has 16 amino acids. The V end was cut by 8 bases, the J end by 4 bases, with 20 bases between. Germline V gene data show CDR1 as MNHNY and CDR2 as SVGAGI (reference sequence). CDR3 bases: TGTGCCAGCGTCTGGGGGAGGGGACCCGTTAATGAAAAACTGTTTTTT. Its protein product is CASVWGRGPVNEKLFF.

V usage is TRBV25-1 and J usage is TRBJ2-7; 7 bases fit TRBD2. From germline, CDR1 is MGHDK and CDR2 SYGVNS. V lost 8 bases to trimming and J lost 3 bases; unmatched junction nucleotides: 7. The CDR3 contains 13 residues. CDR3 nucleotide sequence: TGTGCCAGCGACGGGGCGGGAGTCTACGAGCAGTACTTC. Protein product: CASDGAGVYEQYF.

The chain has TRBV13 and TRBJ2-7, with TRBD1 matching over 10 bases. V dropped 3 bases and J dropped 6; count of bases not matched to a gene: 2. There are 13 residues in the CDR3. Germline-derived CDR1 and CDR2 are PRHDT and FYEKMQ (reference sequence). The CDR3 reads CASSFDRGLEQYF. CDR3 sequence (DNA): TGTGCCAGCAGCTTCGACAGGGGGCTCGAGCAGTACTTC.

The chain is built from TRBV4-1 and TRBJ1-6; the D gene is possibly TRBD1 (5 bases). CDR1 MGHRA and CDR2 YSYEKL come from the germline V gene. The ends were cut back, 1 base at V and 9 bases at J, with 13 bases in the middle. The CDR3 length is 15 residues. The DNA of the CDR3 is TGCGCCAGCAGCCAAGGGGCAGGGAGGGTTTCACCCCTCCACTTT. Amino acid sequence: CASSQGAGRVSPLHF.

The V gene is TRBV4-2, the J gene TRBJ2-7; D is possibly TRBD2 (6 bases). Germline CDR1 is LGHNA and CDR2 is YNFKEQ. The length of the CDR3 is 15 residues. V was trimmed by 4 bases and J by 0 bases, leaving 13 bases between them. This CDR3 is CASSPREVSSYEQYF. The CDR3 region has the DNA TGTGCCAGCAGCCCGAGGGAGGTCAGCTCCTACGAGCAGTACTTC.

The chain carries TRBV6-6 and TRBJ2-2, with 7 bases matching TRBD1. The length of the CDR3 is 16 residues. Per germline, CDR1 MNHNY and CDR2 SVGAGI (reference sequence). V shed 2 bases, J shed 1 base, and the junction held 4 bases outside the gene matches. This CDR3 reads CASSYGGQRNTGELFF. The CDR3 DNA sequence: TGTGCCAGCAGTTACGGGGGACAGAGGAACACCGGGGAGCTGTTTTTT.

CDR3 DNA: TGTGCCAGCAGCTTGGCTATAGCGGTGGGAGCTTTCTTT. Translated, it gives CASSLAIAVGAFF. The V and J genes are TRBV5-6 and TRBJ1-1; D not certain. V was cut by 0 bases and J by 10 bases, with 13 bases left in between. Germline V gene data show CDR1 as SGHDT and CDR2 as YYEEEE. This CDR3 has 13 residues.

V usage is TRBV30 and J usage is TRBJ1-5; D is unclear. CDR3 size: 14 residues. The germline V gene encodes CDR1 GTSNPN and CDR2 SVGIG (reference sequence). Trimming took 7 bases from V and 2 from J, leaving 15 bases between them. The CDR3 here is CASSLGVRNQPQHF. The DNA of the CDR3 is TGTGCCTCCAGTTTGGGAGTGCGCAATCAGCCCCAGCATTTT.

The chain uses TRBV13 and TRBJ1-2; D remains ambiguous. This CDR3 contains 13 residues. Germline-derived CDR1 and CDR2 are PRHDT and FYEKMQ (reference sequence). Trimming removed 5 bases at V and 3 bases at J, with 10 bases between. The CDR3 bases are TGTGCCAGCAGCCCGGAAAGCGACTATGGCTACACCTTC. Amino acid sequence: CASSPESDYGYTF.

The V and J genes are TRBV11-1 and TRBJ1-4; 7 bases are a match to TRBD1. The CDR3 has 14 residues. Germline V gene lookup returns CDR1 SGHAT and CDR2 FQDESV (reference sequence). V trimming: 6 bases; J trimming: 7 bases; junction bases outside the gene matches: 8. The CDR3: CASSYRGEGEKLFF. Written as DNA, the CDR3 is TGTGCCAGCAGTTACAGGGGCGAGGGTGAAAAACTGTTTTTT.

In this sample, this clone turned up once. V and J are TRBV27 and TRBJ2-1, with 7 positions matching TRBD2. This CDR3 has 15 residues. Trimming took 4 bases from V and 5 from J; bases not matched to a gene: 8. The V gene's germline CDR1 is MNHEY and CDR2 SMNVEV (reference sequence). Here the CDR3 DNA reads TGTGCCAGCAGTTGGACTAGTGGATCCCACAATGAGCAGTTCTTC. It encodes CASSWTSGSHNEQFF.